The 12 T cell receptor beta chains listed next were all sequenced from one sample in a study of blood T cell repertoires in COVID-19 (dated by TCRdb to 2020 to 2021). Library construction relied on the immunoSEQ multiplex PCR assay. Drawn from immuneACCESS, this table holds only the in-frame rearrangements with V and J called that TCRdb kept. Clones are partly lost; checked studies trace under half to an unresolved V gene and leave the rest unexplained. The table for this sample lists some 190,000 clones; 84% of them were counted only once. About 3.3% of the sample belongs to the ten largest clones. Sequences were obtained from PBMCs or T cells enriched from blood (not recorded which). All receptors derive from a woman aged 25 to 39 who had been exposed to COVID-19.

CDR3 coding DNA: TGTGCCAGCAGCTTGGGCCAGCCTAGCTCCTATAATTCACCCCTCCACTTT. Protein: CASSLGQPSSYNSPLHF. The V call is TRBV5-4, the J call TRBJ1-6; unclear D gene. Germline V gene data show CDR1 as SGHNT and CDR2 as YYREEE (reference sequence). Deletions cut 0 bases from V and 0 bases from J, with 10 bases between. The CDR3 runs to 17 residues.

The chain combines TRBV11-2 with TRBJ1-1; a possible D gene is TRBD1 (5 bases). V was trimmed by 7 bases and J by 0 bases, leaving 24 bases between them. The CDR3 is 18 residues long. CDR1 SGHAT and CDR2 FQNNGV come from the germline V gene. The CDR3 coding sequence is TGTGCCAGCACCTATTTGCGGGCGGGGGTCGGGATGAACACTGAAGCTTTCTTT. It encodes CASTYLRAGVGMNTEAFF.

The V gene is TRBV6-5, the J gene TRBJ2-1; 8 bases agree with TRBD1. The CDR3 runs 13 residues. The V gene end was trimmed by 3 bases and the J gene end by 9 bases; junction bases not matched to a gene: 4. Germline lookup yields CDR1 MNHEY and CDR2 SVGAGI. CDR3 sequence reads: CASSYSQGGEQFF. CDR3 nucleotide sequence: TGTGCCAGCAGTTATTCACAGGGGGGTGAGCAGTTCTTC.

This rearrangement joins TRBV21-1 to TRBJ2-3; the table calls TRBD1, which could not be checked here. TRBV21-1 is termed a pseudogene. This CDR3 has 17 residues. CDR3: CASSKGKDSSSTDTQYF. The DNA of the CDR3 is TGTGCCAGCAGCAAAGGAAAGGACAGCTCCAGCACAGATACGCAGTATTTT.

The gene calls are TRBV9 and TRBJ1-2; unclear D gene. Germline-derived CDR1 and CDR2 are SGDLS and YYNGEE. The CDR3 spans 16 residues. V shed 0 bases and J shed 5 bases, with 17 bases lying between them. The CDR3 region is CASSVEVRDPLYGYTF. The CDR3 coding sequence is TGTGCCAGCAGCGTAGAAGTGCGGGATCCCCTTTATGGCTACACCTTC.

Written as DNA, the CDR3 is TGTGCCAGCAGCCTGGGACAGTTCACCTCCTACGAGCAGTACTTC. Protein sequence: CASSLGQFTSYEQYF. The V call is TRBV3-1 (or the pseudogene TRBV3-2), the J call TRBJ2-7, with 7 bases fitting TRBD1. V lost 4 bases to trimming and J lost 0 bases; unmatched junction nucleotides: 6. Per the germline V gene, CDR1 is LGHDT and CDR2 is YNNKEL (reference sequence). The CDR3 runs 15 residues.

This clone was detected ten times or more. The chain uses TRBV5-4 and TRBJ1-1; no reliable D call. This CDR3 has 14 residues. Germline V gene sequence: CDR1 SGHNT, CDR2 YYREEE (reference sequence). V was clipped by 2 bases and J by 3 bases, with 11 bases between them. CDR3 in amino acids: CASSFDPGDTEAFF. The CDR3 DNA is TGTGCCAGCAGCTTCGACCCCGGGGACACTGAAGCTTTCTTT.

The chain recombines TRBV14 with TRBJ1-2, with D hard to call. Germline CDR1 is SGHDN and CDR2 is FVKESK. The CDR3 extends over 13 amino acids. Trimming cost V 3 bases and J 8 bases, with 13 bases left between them. The CDR3 loop reads CASSHLSVGGYTF. CDR3 sequence (DNA): TGTGCCAGCAGCCATTTGTCAGTCGGGGGCTACACCTTC.

This rearrangement joins TRBV9 to TRBJ2-4; D might be TRBD1 (7 bases). This CDR3 has 16 residues. The V end was cut by 4 bases, the J end by 1 base, with 15 bases between. Germline V gene sequence: CDR1 SGDLS, CDR2 YYNGEE. The CDR3 loop reads CASSNSGGRAKNIQYF. The CDR3 DNA sequence: TGTGCCAGCAGCAACTCAGGGGGGCGGGCCAAAAACATTCAGTACTTC.

This clone showed up just once. The rearrangement links TRBV7-2 to TRBJ2-1, with 8 bases lining up with TRBD2. The CDR3 covers 14 residues. From germline, CDR1 is SGHTA and CDR2 FQGNSA. Germline trimming cut 8 bases from V and 7 bases from J; bases unmatched to any gene: 10. CDR3 DNA: TGTGCCAGCCAGGTCCTAGCGGGCGGTAATGAGCAGTTCTTC. Protein: CASQVLAGGNEQFF.

The chain couples TRBV4-1 to TRBJ2-7; D unclear. Germline lookup yields CDR1 MGHRA and CDR2 YSYEKL. CDR3 size: 15 residues. Deletions cut 2 bases from V and 3 bases from J, with 14 bases between. The CDR3 nucleotides are TGCGCCAGCAGCCAATCGGAGAACCCTGTCTACGAGCAGTACTTC. Translating gives CASSQSENPVYEQYF.

On this clone itself: Other DNA sequences of this sample code for an identical CDR3. This rearrangement joins TRBV5-1 to TRBJ1-5; D remains unclear. Germline V gene lookup returns CDR1 SGHRS and CDR2 YFSETQ. The V end lost 0 bases, the J end lost 2 bases, and 9 bases lay between the germline ends. CDR3 length equals 15 residues. The DNA of the CDR3 is TGCGCCAGCAGCTTGGCGGGCGGGGGCAATCAGCCCCAGCATTTT. This sequence encodes CASSLAGGGNQPQHF. Looking up the rest from reference TRBV5-1 and TRBJ1-5 gives the full variable domain: KAGVTQTPRYLIKTRGQQVTLSCSPISGHRSVSWYQQTPGQGLQFLFEYFSETQRNKGNFPGRFSGRQFSNSRSEMNVSTLELGDSALYLCASSLAGGGNQPQHFGDGTRLSIL.